What follows are 25 T cell receptor beta chains derived from one specimen sequenced in a study of blood T cell repertoires in COVID-19. Sequenced by immunoSEQ multiplex PCR; TCRdb stores in-frame clones only, minus some. The sample carries about 190,000 clones, about 90% recorded once. The sequencing input was peripheral blood. The receptor source for this set is a man aged 45-65 years with acute or convalescent COVID-19.

The chain recombines TRBV2 with TRBJ2-3; 8 bases fit TRBD1. CDR3 length equals 15 residues. Germline CDR1 is SNHLY and CDR2 is FYNNEI. Losses at the gene ends were 5 bases for V and 2 bases for J; bases not matched to a gene: 6. CDR3 sequence: CASSRTGLDTDTQYF. CDR3 DNA: TGTGCCAGCAGTCGGACAGGGTTGGACACAGATACGCAGTATTTT.

This chain uses TRBV5-1 with TRBJ2-5, with TRBD1 identical over 7 bases. CDR3 length: 16 residues. Germline V gives CDR1 SGHRS, CDR2 YFSETQ. Trimming cost V 2 bases and J 4 bases; bases outside gene matches: 11. The CDR3 protein is CASSFTLRQGRETQYF. CDR3 in DNA: TGCGCCAGCAGCTTTACTCTAAGACAGGGAAGAGAGACCCAGTACTTC.

Turning to this clone: An end of the junction does not agree with germline; a read error may underlie this. The rearrangement uses TRBV10-3 and TRBJ1-1, with a tentative D call TRBD1 (6 bases). This CDR3 is built from 14 residues. Germline loops: CDR1 ENHRY, CDR2 SYGVKD. CDR3 coding DNA: TGTGCCATCAGTGAAGTCCAGGGGAACCCTGAAGCTTTCTTT. As protein: CAISEVQGNPEAFF.

J is TRBJ1-5 and V is TRBV19; D not resolved. The CDR3 length is 14 residues. CDR1 LNHDA and CDR2 SQIVND come from the germline V gene (reference sequence). With 7 bases removed from V and 2 bases from J, the gap between germline ends came to 12 bases. As DNA, the CDR3 is TGTGCCAGTAAGAGGGCTATTGGCAATCAGCCCCAGCATTTT. Its protein is CASKRAIGNQPQHF.

V usage is TRBV6-7 and J usage is TRBJ2-5; 7 bases fit TRBD1. TRBV6-7 is designated an ORF whose function remains uncertain. V trimming: 7 bases; J trimming: 5 bases; junction bases outside the gene matches: 13. The length of the CDR3 is 15 residues. CDR3 region: CASTNHPRGQETQYF. CDR3 bases: TGTGCCAGCACCAACCACCCAAGGGGGCAGGAGACCCAGTACTTC.

The V call is TRBV18, the J call TRBJ1-5, with D hard to call. Germline lookup yields CDR1 KGHSH and CDR2 LQKENI. V was pared by 2 bases and J by 5 bases, with 13 bases between. The CDR3 is 15 amino acids. This CDR3 is CASSPNLGNDQPQHF. As DNA, the CDR3 is TGTGCCAGCTCACCAAATCTCGGGAATGATCAGCCCCAGCATTTT.

This sequence joins TRBV3-1 (or the pseudogene TRBV3-2) and TRBJ1-1; D is perhaps TRBD1 (6 bases). The V gene's germline CDR1 is LGHDT and CDR2 YNNKEL (reference sequence). The CDR3 extends over 12 amino acids. V lost 4 bases to trimming and J lost 4 bases, with 7 bases between them. The DNA of the CDR3 is TGTGCCAGCAGCCCGGACAGCACTGAAGCTTTCTTT. Residues: CASSPDSTEAFF.

Only a few counts were recorded for this clone. The rearrangement joins TRBV13 to TRBJ2-1; D gene ambiguous. V was clipped by 0 bases and J by 0 bases, with 6 bases between them. The CDR3 has 15 amino acids. Per germline, CDR1 PRHDT and CDR2 FYEKMQ (reference sequence). The CDR3 DNA follows: TGTGCCAGCAGCTTAGGCGGGTTCTCCTACAATGAGCAGTTCTTC. This encodes CASSLGGFSYNEQFF.

This chain uses TRBV5-8 with TRBJ2-5; TRBD2 agrees at 7 bases. V trimming: 3 bases; J trimming: 1 base; junction bases outside the gene matches: 9. This CDR3 has 16 amino acids. CDR1 SGHTS and CDR2 YDEGEE come from the germline V gene. The CDR3: CASSSGVRTSQETQYF. In nucleotides, the CDR3 is TGTGCCAGCAGCTCTGGGGTACGGACTAGCCAAGAGACCCAGTACTTC. The whole variable domain, filled in from reference TRBV5-8 and TRBJ2-5, reads EAGVTQSPTHLIKTRGQQATLRCSPISGHTSVYWYQQALGLGLQFLLWYDEGEERNRGNFPPRFSGRQFPNYSSELNVNALELEDSALYLCASSSGVRTSQETQYFGPGTRLLVL.

This sequence joins TRBV6-5 and TRBJ2-5; 7 nucleotides line up with TRBD1. The germline CDR1 and CDR2 sequences are MNHEY and SVGAGI. J lost 5 bases, V lost 6 bases, and 9 bases had no gene match. This CDR3 region has 14 residues. CDR3 sequence: CASRKTGDRETQYF. CDR3 nucleotide sequence: TGTGCCAGCAGGAAAACAGGGGACCGGGAGACCCAGTACTTC.

The rearrangement joins TRBV12-3 or TRBV12-4 to TRBJ1-2; 9 bases align to TRBD1. The CDR3 covers 13 residues. V dropped 4 bases and J dropped 4; count of bases not matched to a gene: 1. As DNA, the CDR3 is TGTGCCAGCAGTTCGACAGGGGGCTATGGCTACACCTTC. Its translation is CASSSTGGYGYTF.

The chain carries TRBV19 and TRBJ2-5, with 11 bases aligning to TRBD2. The trim removed 0 bases at V and 0 bases at J, leaving 6 bases unmatched. The CDR3 sequence is 18 residues long. Germline loops: CDR1 LNHDA, CDR2 SQIVND (reference sequence). DNA of the CDR3: TGTGCCAGTAGTATAGATGCCCTAGCGGGGGGACACCAAGAGACCCAGTACTTC. Encoded protein: CASSIDALAGGHQETQYF.

The chain uses TRBV6-2 or TRBV6-3 and TRBJ2-3, with TRBD2 matching 9 bases. CDR1 and CDR2 (germline): MNHEY, SVGEGT. CDR3 length: 16 amino acids. V lost 2 bases, J lost 4 bases, and 7 bases stayed unmatched. The chain's CDR3 is CASSYTRGGHADTQYF. The CDR3 DNA reads as TGTGCCAGCAGTTACACGCGGGGGGGTCATGCAGATACGCAGTATTTT.

This chain connects TRBV18 to TRBJ2-2; D is possibly TRBD1 (5 bases). The CDR3 length is 16 residues. Trimming took off 1 base at V and 0 bases at J, with 9 bases between the two ends. The germline V gene encodes CDR1 KGHSH and CDR2 LQKENI. CDR3 DNA sequence: TGTGCCAGCTCACCACTGGAAGGGGCGAACACCGGGGAGCTGTTTTTT. Its translation: CASSPLEGANTGELFF. Full variable domain (outside the CDR3, taken from reference TRBV18 and TRBJ2-2): NAGVMQNPRHLVRRRGQEARLRCSPMKGHSHVYWYRQLPEEGLKFMVYLQKENIIDESGMPKERFSAEFPKEGPSILRIQQVVRGDSAAYFCASSPLEGANTGELFFGEGSRLTVL.

Regarding this clone: Other DNA sequences within the sample encode an identical CDR3. The J gene is TRBJ1-4, the V gene TRBV3-1 (or the pseudogene TRBV3-2); D is unresolved. Trimming removed 2 bases from V and 0 bases from J, with 4 bases in between. Germline values: CDR1 LGHDT, CDR2 YNNKEL (reference sequence). CDR3 size: 14 residues. CDR3 bases: TGTGCCAGCAGCCAACGAGCAACTAATGAAAAACTGTTTTTT. It codes for CASSQRATNEKLFF.

This chain connects TRBV7-2 to TRBJ2-1; 7 positions match TRBD2. Germline V gene lookup returns CDR1 SGHTA and CDR2 FQGNSA. CDR3 length equals 15 residues. V trimming: 5 bases; J trimming: 9 bases; junction bases outside the gene matches: 13. In nucleotides, the CDR3 is TGTGCCAGCAGCCGTTGGGTTGCGGGAGAGGTTGAGCAGTTCTTC. Protein: CASSRWVAGEVEQFF.

This clone was detected once. This sequence joins TRBV7-2 and TRBJ2-2; the match to TRBD2 covers 10 bases. Germline CDR1 is SGHTA and CDR2 is FQGNSA. The CDR3 has 18 residues. Losses at the gene ends were 3 bases for V and 6 bases for J; bases not matched to a gene: 13. The CDR3 loop reads CASSFLPMASGSSGELFF. The DNA for the CDR3 is TGTGCCAGCAGCTTCCTCCCCATGGCTAGCGGGAGTTCCGGGGAGCTGTTTTTT.

This clone was picked up one time. This chain connects TRBV27 to TRBJ2-7; possible D gene TRBD1, 5 bases. Trimming took 3 bases from V and 0 from J, leaving 12 bases between them. The CDR3 covers 15 residues. From germline, CDR1 is MNHEY and CDR2 SMNVEV (reference sequence). CDR3 in DNA: TGTGCCAGCAGTTTTCAGGGTAAAAGCTCCTACGAGCAGTACTTC. It yields the protein CASSFQGKSSYEQYF.

This clone was recorded only once. The chain employs TRBV7-8 and TRBJ2-7; tentatively, D is TRBD1 (6 bases). This CDR3 contains 15 residues. The V end lost 0 bases, the J end lost 3 bases, and 12 bases lay between the germline ends. The V gene's germline CDR1 is SGHVS and CDR2 FQNEAQ. The CDR3 protein is CASSLAEGHIYEQYF. In nucleotides, the CDR3 is TGTGCCAGCAGCTTAGCCGAGGGACACATCTACGAGCAGTACTTC.

This chain uses TRBV19 with TRBJ1-4; 9 bases map to TRBD1. The CDR3 sequence is 18 residues long. V lost 4 bases and J lost 5; bases outside the gene matches: 14. Germline-derived CDR1 and CDR2 are LNHDA and SQIVND (reference sequence). DNA of the CDR3: TGTGCCAGTAGTAAATTAACCACCGGGACAGGGAGAAATGAAAAACTGTTTTTT. Translation gives CASSKLTTGTGRNEKLFF.

CDR3 sequence: CASSEFLGPTDTQYF. CDR3 sequence (DNA): TGTGCCAGCAGTGAATTTCTGGGGCCCACAGATACGCAGTATTTT. The J gene is TRBJ2-3, the V gene TRBV25-1; tentatively, D is TRBD1 (5 bases). V was trimmed by 1 base and J by 2 bases, leaving 10 bases between them. The CDR3 contains 15 residues. Germline V CDR1 and CDR2: MGHDK, SYGVNS.

The rearrangement joins TRBV20-1 to TRBJ1-5; D unclear. The CDR3 loop spans 13 amino acids. CDR1 and CDR2 (germline): DFQATT, SNEGSKA (reference sequence). V was pared by 3 bases and J by 7 bases, with 13 bases between. CDR3 sequence: CSASMAAGQPQHF. Written as DNA, the CDR3 is TGCAGTGCTAGTATGGCGGCGGGGCAGCCCCAGCATTTT.

CDR3 in amino acids: CASSYSTSGGTDTQYF. The CDR3 nucleotides are TGTGCCAGCAGTTACTCGACTAGCGGGGGGACAGATACGCAGTATTTT. This rearrangement joins TRBV6-8 to TRBJ2-3; 13 bases are shared with TRBD2. Trimming at V came to 0 bases and at J to 3 bases, leaving 0 bases not matched to a gene. Germline CDR1 and CDR2: MNHGY and SAAAGT. The CDR3 extends over 16 amino acids.

The rearrangement uses TRBV10-2 and TRBJ2-2, with 9 bases identical to TRBD1. The germline CDR1 and CDR2 sequences are WSHSY and SAAADI. The CDR3 runs 16 residues. V lost 4 bases, J lost 0 bases, and 3 bases stayed unmatched. In DNA form, the CDR3 reads TGCGCCAGCAGTGGGAACAGGGGGCCGAACACCGGGGAGCTGTTTTTT. Translated, it gives CASSGNRGPNTGELFF.

This clone appeared a few times. The V gene is TRBV7-9, the J gene TRBJ2-7; D is perhaps TRBD2 (6 bases). The CDR3 is 15 amino acids. CDR1 SEHNR and CDR2 FQNEAQ come from the germline V gene (reference sequence). V was cut by 0 bases and J by 2 bases, with 11 bases left in between. CDR3 in DNA: TGTGCCAGCAGCTTAGCGGGTGGAGGGCCCTACGAGCAGTACTTC. Translated: CASSLAGGGPYEQYF.